Described below is a single T cell receptor beta chain sequence and its context. The antigen is unknown. This sample is drawn from a study of cytomegalovirus exposure and HLA in healthy donors. Study findings and constraints: Rare TCR sequences predominated, though certain public TCRs were found in many donors. A few of the chains that were CMV-associated were confirmed in vitro to be specific for CMV antigens. The investigators catalogued 150 to 200 TCR beta chains as cytomegalovirus-associated.

Separate from the roughly 720-subject first cohort, the 120-subject validation cohort was the one that the donors belonged to. Libraries were prepared by immunoSEQ multiplex PCR; TCRdb keeps only in-frame clonotypes and omits some of them. This repertoire shows approximately 150,000 clones, 87% found once; its top ten account for about 4.9%. The sequence derives from a man between 18 and 35 years old in good health and CMV-seropositive. The sample comprised PBMCs.

For the CDR3, the DNA is TGTGCCAGCAGTTTCCCCCCAACGGGGGGGCGAAATGAGCAGTTCTTC. The encoded protein is CASSFPPTGGRNEQFF. V usage is TRBV27 and J usage is TRBJ2-1, with 8 bases fitting TRBD2. Germline loops: CDR1 MNHEY, CDR2 SMNVEV (reference sequence). CDR3 length: 16 residues. Trimming at V came to 3 bases and at J to 7 bases, leaving 11 bases not matched to a gene.